Listed below are T cell receptor beta chains from one sample, sequenced in a study of Ad26.COV2.S vaccination and SARS-CoV-2 variants. Measured with immunoSEQ multiplex PCR; TCRdb has only the in-frame clones, and not every one. Of roughly 460,000 clones detected, 89% appear once; the ten largest clones hold about 1.7%. The starting material was peripheral blood, obtained in a trial of Ad26.COV2.S vaccine versus placebo. These receptors all come from a person between 18 and 65 years old who received the Ad26.COV2.S COVID-19 vaccine or a placebo. CDR3s include the opening cysteine and the closing phenylalanine or tryptophan. A D gene is named only where the DNA matches it firmly. The listing skips clone size in some rows; elsewhere it reads once, few, many or a size class.

v_gene: TRBV5-1; d_gene: TRBD2; j_gene: TRBJ2-1; abundance: .; CDR3aa: CASRERGYYNEQFF; CDR3nt: TGCGCCAGCAGGGAGCGGGGGTATTACAATGAGCAGTTCTTC
v_gene: TRBV6-2/TRBV6-3; d_gene: TRBD1; j_gene: TRBJ2-2; abundance: .; CDR3aa: CASSYQRTGQTGELFF; CDR3nt: TGTGCCAGCAGTTACCAGCGGACAGGGCAGACCGGGGAGCTGTTTTTT
v_gene: TRBV7-9; d_gene: TRBD1; j_gene: TRBJ1-2; abundance: .; CDR3aa: CASSLGGQGRSYTF; CDR3nt: TGTGCCAGCAGCCTAGGGGGCCAGGGTCGTAGCTACACCTTC
v_gene: TRBV6-5; d_gene: .; j_gene: TRBJ1-1; abundance: .; CDR3aa: CASSYKIDPNTEAFF; CDR3nt: TGTGCCAGCAGTTACAAAATAGATCCGAACACTGAAGCTTTCTTT
v_gene: TRBV7-3; d_gene: TRBD2; j_gene: TRBJ2-1; abundance: .; CDR3aa: CASSLTDLAGVGYNEQFF; CDR3nt: TGTGCCAGCAGCTTAACGGACTTAGCGGGAGTGGGGTACAATGAGCAGTTCTTC
v_gene: TRBV9; d_gene: .; j_gene: TRBJ2-6; abundance: .; CDR3aa: CASSVVWENSGANVLTF; CDR3nt: TGTGCCAGCAGCGTAGTTTGGGAAAACTCTGGGGCCAACGTCCTGACTTTC
v_gene: TRBV4-1; d_gene: .; j_gene: TRBJ2-4; abundance: .; CDR3aa: CASSQDQGSDIQYF; CDR3nt: TGCGCCAGCAGCCAAGATCAGGGTAGTGACATTCAGTACTTC
v_gene: TRBV2; d_gene: .; j_gene: TRBJ1-2; abundance: few; CDR3aa: CASTGLSGYTF; CDR3nt: TGTGCCAGCACGGGTTTGAGTGGCTACACCTTC
v_gene: TRBV18; d_gene: TRBD2; j_gene: TRBJ2-3; abundance: .; CDR3aa: CASSPVPGLAGDRTDTQYF; CDR3nt: TGTGCCAGCTCACCGGTCCCGGGACTAGCGGGGGACCGCACAGATACGCAGTATTTT
v_gene: TRBV11-2; d_gene: TRBD1; j_gene: TRBJ2-2; abundance: .; CDR3aa: CASSLARRWGQGNTGELFF; CDR3nt: TGTGCCAGCAGCTTAGCTCGTCGGTGGGGACAGGGAAACACCGGGGAGCTGTTTTTT
v_gene: TRBV4-2; d_gene: .; j_gene: TRBJ2-7; abundance: .; CDR3aa: CASSQGDRQWPYEQYF; CDR3nt: TGTGCCAGCAGCCAAGGAGACAGACAGTGGCCCTACGAGCAGTACTTC
v_gene: TRBV3-1/TRBV3-2; d_gene: .; j_gene: TRBJ1-6; abundance: .; CDR3aa: CASSQVGDGSPLHF; CDR3nt: TGTGCCAGCAGCCAAGTGGGTGATGGTTCACCCCTCCACTTT
v_gene: TRBV19; d_gene: TRBD1; j_gene: TRBJ1-2; abundance: .; CDR3aa: CASSTDRVYGYTF; CDR3nt: TGTGCCAGTAGTACGGACAGGGTCTATGGCTACACCTTC
v_gene: TRBV15; d_gene: .; j_gene: TRBJ2-5; abundance: .; CDR3aa: CATSRGGLQETQYF; CDR3nt: TGTGCCACCAGCAGAGGGGGGCTTCAAGAGACCCAGTACTTC
v_gene: TRBV5-1; d_gene: .; j_gene: TRBJ2-2; abundance: .; CDR3aa: CASSWSGTGELFF; CDR3nt: TGCGCCAGCAGTTGGTCAGGCACCGGGGAGCTGTTTTTT
v_gene: TRBV28; d_gene: TRBD1; j_gene: TRBJ2-2; abundance: .; CDR3aa: CASSPIGQGISGELFF; CDR3nt: TGTGCCAGCAGTCCTATCGGACAGGGAATCTCCGGGGAGCTGTTTTTT
v_gene: TRBV18; d_gene: .; j_gene: TRBJ1-4; abundance: .; CDR3aa: CASSPSTGTNEKLFF; CDR3nt: TGTGCCAGCTCACCATCGACAGGAACTAATGAAAAACTGTTTTTT
v_gene: TRBV6-6; d_gene: .; j_gene: TRBJ2-3; abundance: .; CDR3aa: CASSSLGLGTDTQYF; CDR3nt: TGTGCCAGCAGTTCCTTAGGTTTAGGTACAGATACGCAGTATTTT
v_gene: TRBV7-9; d_gene: .; j_gene: TRBJ1-3; abundance: few; CDR3aa: CASSWGGSGNTIYF; CDR3nt: TGTGCCAGCAGTTGGGGAGGCTCCGGAAACACCATATATTTT
v_gene: TRBV6-5; d_gene: .; j_gene: TRBJ1-1; abundance: many; CDR3aa: CASRKGSHTEAFF; CDR3nt: TGTGCCAGCAGGAAGGGGTCTCACACTGAAGCTTTCTTT
v_gene: TRBV7-8; d_gene: TRBD1; j_gene: TRBJ2-3; abundance: .; CDR3aa: CASSPRTGGLTDTQYF; CDR3nt: TGTGCCAGCAGCCCCCGGACAGGGGGACTCACAGATACGCAGTATTTT
v_gene: TRBV27; d_gene: .; j_gene: TRBJ1-3; abundance: once; CDR3aa: CASSLRRVEGQSGNTIYF; CDR3nt: TGTGCCAGCAGTTTGCGCCGCGTGGAGGGGCAATCTGGAAACACCATATATTTT
v_gene: TRBV6-5; d_gene: .; j_gene: TRBJ1-3; abundance: .; CDR3aa: CASSLDRTSGNTIYF; CDR3nt: TGTGCCAGCAGTCTCGACAGGACTTCTGGAAACACCATATATTTT
v_gene: TRBV4-2; d_gene: TRBD1; j_gene: TRBJ1-2; abundance: .; CDR3aa: CASSDRTSGGAGYTF; CDR3nt: TGTGCCAGCAGCGATCGGACCTCAGGGGGAGCTGGCTACACCTTC
v_gene: TRBV11-2; d_gene: .; j_gene: TRBJ2-2; abundance: .; CDR3aa: CASSWEVGTGELFF; CDR3nt: TGTGCCAGCAGCTGGGAAGTCGGCACCGGGGAGCTGTTTTTT
v_gene: TRBV6-5; d_gene: TRBD2; j_gene: TRBJ2-1; abundance: .; CDR3aa: CASSYEAGRAYNEQFF; CDR3nt: TGTGCCAGCAGTTACGAGGCAGGGAGGGCATACAATGAGCAGTTCTTC
v_gene: TRBV19; d_gene: .; j_gene: TRBJ1-1; abundance: .; CDR3aa: CASTRRFGGGGNTEAFF; CDR3nt: TGTGCCAGTACCCGGCGGTTTGGGGGCGGAGGGAACACTGAAGCTTTCTTT
v_gene: TRBV6-6; d_gene: .; j_gene: TRBJ1-5; abundance: .; CDR3aa: CASSYGTGQPQHF; CDR3nt: TGTGCCAGCAGTTACGGGACCGGTCAGCCCCAGCATTTT
v_gene: TRBV13; d_gene: .; j_gene: TRBJ2-5; abundance: .; CDR3aa: CASSLASRQLRAGGQETQYF; CDR3nt: TGTGCCAGCAGCTTAGCTTCTCGCCAGCTTCGGGCGGGCGGACAAGAGACCCAGTACTTC
v_gene: TRBV11-2; d_gene: .; j_gene: TRBJ2-3; abundance: .; CDR3aa: CASSSSLWDDTDTQYF; CDR3nt: TGTGCCAGCAGCTCCTCATTGTGGGATGACACAGATACGCAGTATTTT
v_gene: TRBV14; d_gene: .; j_gene: TRBJ2-5; abundance: .; CDR3aa: CASSPGFGIQETQYF; CDR3nt: TGTGCCAGCAGCCCCGGTTTTGGCATCCAAGAGACCCAGTACTTC
v_gene: TRBV3-1/TRBV3-2; d_gene: .; j_gene: TRBJ2-7; abundance: .; CDR3aa: CASSRRGAHVNSYEQYF; CDR3nt: TGTGCCAGCAGCCGACGGGGAGCACACGTTAACTCCTACGAGCAGTACTTC
v_gene: TRBV18; d_gene: TRBD1; j_gene: TRBJ1-1; abundance: .; CDR3aa: CASSLWTGTVNTEAFF; CDR3nt: TGTGCCAGCTCACTGTGGACAGGGACGGTTAACACTGAAGCTTTCTTT
v_gene: TRBV6-1; d_gene: .; j_gene: TRBJ2-3; abundance: .; CDR3aa: CASSEIPGPRVARSTDTQYF; CDR3nt: TGTGCCAGCAGTGAAATCCCTGGCCCTCGAGTAGCGAGAAGCACAGATACGCAGTATTTT
v_gene: TRBV5-1; d_gene: .; j_gene: TRBJ2-1; abundance: .; CDR3aa: CASSGHTSSYNEQFF; CDR3nt: TGCGCCAGCAGCGGTCATACAAGCTCCTACAATGAGCAGTTCTTC
v_gene: TRBV6-5; d_gene: .; j_gene: TRBJ1-2; abundance: .; CDR3aa: CATQIGNNYGYTF; CDR3nt: TGTGCCACCCAAATCGGGAACAACTATGGCTACACCTTC
v_gene: TRBV4-1; d_gene: TRBD1; j_gene: TRBJ2-7; abundance: .; CDR3aa: CASSQLLGDRTYEQYF; CDR3nt: TGCGCCAGCAGCCAACTACTCGGGGACAGGACCTACGAGCAGTACTTC
v_gene: TRBV2; d_gene: TRBD1; j_gene: TRBJ2-1; abundance: .; CDR3aa: CASKNQGVMYEQFF; CDR3nt: TGTGCCAGCAAGAACCAGGGGGTCATGTATGAGCAGTTCTTC
v_gene: TRBV30; d_gene: TRBD2; j_gene: TRBJ2-5; abundance: .; CDR3aa: CAWTAGGGETQYF; CDR3nt: TGTGCCTGGACGGCGGGAGGCGGGGAGACCCAGTACTTC
v_gene: TRBV28; d_gene: .; j_gene: TRBJ1-6; abundance: .; CDR3aa: CASSFNGNSPLHF; CDR3nt: TGTGCCAGCAGTTTTAATGGTAATTCACCCCTCCACTTT
v_gene: TRBV5-1; d_gene: .; j_gene: TRBJ1-1; abundance: once; CDR3aa: CASHTDTLNTEAFF; CDR3nt: TGCGCCAGCCACACGGACACATTGAACACTGAAGCTTTCTTT
v_gene: TRBV7-3; d_gene: .; j_gene: TRBJ2-1; abundance: .; CDR3aa: CASSLNEGMARIGDNEQFF; CDR3nt: TGTGCCAGCAGCTTAAATGAGGGTATGGCAAGGATTGGGGACAATGAGCAGTTCTTC
v_gene: TRBV7-3; d_gene: .; j_gene: TRBJ2-1; abundance: .; CDR3aa: CASSLSSGEQFF; CDR3nt: TGTGCCAGCAGCTTGTCTAGTGGTGAGCAGTTCTTC
v_gene: TRBV14; d_gene: .; j_gene: TRBJ1-4; abundance: .; CDR3aa: CASSQDSGFNEKLFF; CDR3nt: TGTGCCAGCAGCCAAGATTCGGGTTTTAATGAAAAACTGTTTTTT
v_gene: TRBV3-1/TRBV3-2; d_gene: TRBD1; j_gene: TRBJ1-4; abundance: .; CDR3aa: CASSQGYGTANEKLFF; CDR3nt: TGTGCCAGCAGCCAAGGGTATGGGACAGCTAATGAAAAACTGTTTTTT
v_gene: TRBV9; d_gene: TRBD1; j_gene: TRBJ1-2; abundance: .; CDR3aa: CASSGEDRASYGYTF; CDR3nt: TGTGCCAGCAGCGGGGAGGACAGGGCCTCCTATGGCTACACCTTC
v_gene: TRBV7-2; d_gene: .; j_gene: TRBJ2-2; abundance: .; CDR3aa: CASSLRGIHTGELFF; CDR3nt: TGTGCCAGCAGCTTACGAGGAATACACACCGGGGAGCTGTTTTTT
v_gene: TRBV7-6; d_gene: TRBD2; j_gene: TRBJ2-1; abundance: .; CDR3aa: CASSESAGGSYNEQFF; CDR3nt: TGTGCCAGCAGCGAGTCAGCGGGAGGGTCCTACAATGAGCAGTTCTTC
v_gene: TRBV27; d_gene: TRBD1; j_gene: TRBJ1-2; abundance: .; CDR3aa: CASSLLGTGGYYGYTF; CDR3nt: TGTGCCAGCAGTTTATTAGGGACAGGGGGTTACTATGGCTACACCTTC
v_gene: TRBV4-2; d_gene: TRBD1; j_gene: TRBJ2-7; abundance: .; CDR3aa: CASSPSFRDRVNEQYF; CDR3nt: TGTGCCAGCAGCCCCTCGTTCAGGGACAGGGTTAACGAGCAGTACTTC
v_gene: TRBV30; d_gene: TRBD1; j_gene: TRBJ1-4; abundance: .; CDR3aa: CAWSDRGLEFEKLFF; CDR3nt: TGTGCCTGGAGTGACAGGGGGCTCGAGTTTGAAAAACTGTTTTTT
v_gene: TRBV6-5; d_gene: TRBD2; j_gene: TRBJ2-1; abundance: .; CDR3aa: CASTPGGALREQFF; CDR3nt: TGTGCCAGCACCCCGGGGGGGGCCCTCAGGGAGCAGTTCTTC
v_gene: TRBV3-1/TRBV3-2; d_gene: .; j_gene: TRBJ1-1; abundance: .; CDR3aa: CASSQLAGFAEAFF; CDR3nt: TGTGCCAGCAGCCAACTGGCAGGGTTCGCTGAAGCTTTCTTT